The present T cell receptor beta chain was sequenced within a study of OX40 agonist ivuxolimab in advanced cancers. At the level of the study: An agonistic anti-OX40 (CD134) antibody, ivuxolimab, was used to treat the patients. Patients treated during dose escalation were battling hepatocellular carcinoma, melanoma, renal cell or head and neck cancer. Past anti-PD-1, anti-PD-L1 or anti-CTLA-4 therapy was accepted, and roughly 38% had received some.

The timepoints at which blood was sampled were baseline, cycle 4 day 1, and cycle 7 day 1. The germline V gene encodes CDR1 SNHLY and CDR2 FYNNEI. This CDR3 spans 14 amino acids. The V gene lost 1 base and the J gene lost 3 bases, with 10 bases spanning the gap. Libraries were prepared by immunoSEQ multiplex PCR; TCRdb keeps only in-frame clonotypes and omits some of them. The data show over 55,000 clones, approximately 89% seen once. The material sequenced was CD4+ or CD8+ T cells sorted from blood, taken in a trial of the OX40 agonist ivuxolimab. The receptor's source is an adult with an advanced solid tumor such as melanoma, head and neck, liver or kidney cancer. The V gene is TRBV2, the J gene TRBJ2-7; unclear D gene. The chain's CDR3 is CASSEDSRYYEQYF. In nucleotides, the CDR3 is TGTGCCAGCAGTGAAGACTCCAGATACTACGAGCAGTACTTC.